One sample yielded the 6 T cell receptor beta chains listed below, sequenced in a study of response to subunit inactivated influenza vaccine. TCRdb ran MiXCR on the RT-PCR reads and lists one entry per CDR3 protein. Altogether 430,000 or so distinct CDR3 sequences are present, approximately 11% being singletons, with the ten largest covering around 12%. The source material was PBMCs from blood, sampled 40 to 50 days after vaccination. Receptor source: a man between 50 and 59 years old who received an inactivated influenza vaccine.

This clonotype was found a few times. The J gene is TRBJ2-7, the V gene TRBV20-1; D perhaps matches TRBD1 (6 bases). Germline V gene data show CDR1 as DFQATT and CDR2 as SNEGSKA (reference sequence). The CDR3 has 14 amino acids. V was cut by 4 bases and J by 4 bases, with 17 bases left in between. The CDR3 is CSAKSEQGFYEQYF. In DNA, the CDR3 is TGCAGTGCTAAATCTGAACAGGGCTTTTACGAGCAGTACTTC.

The chain couples TRBV28 to TRBJ2-7; possible D gene TRBD1, 5 bases. Trimming took 3 bases from V and 0 from J, leaving 12 bases between them. The germline V gene has CDR1 MDHEN and CDR2 SYDVKM. CDR3 length equals 15 residues. The CDR3 DNA reads as TGTGCCAGCAGTTTCTTAACAGGCAGCTCCTACGAGCAGTACTTC. Protein: CASSFLTGSSYEQYF.

A few counts support this clonotype. The chain carries TRBV27 and TRBJ1-4, with D perhaps TRBD1 (5 bases). The CDR3 contains 14 residues. CDR1 MNHEY and CDR2 SMNVEV come from the germline V gene (reference sequence). V lost 5 bases, J lost 8 bases, and 15 bases lay in between. This CDR3 is CASSLQGSDEKLFF. In DNA, the CDR3 is TGTGCCAGCAGTCTCCAGGGATCGGACGAAAAACTGTTTTTT.

This clonotype showed up just a few times. This chain joins TRBV12-3 or TRBV12-4 and TRBJ1-1; D perhaps matches TRBD1 (5 bases). The CDR3 is 15 residues long. V was cut by 0 bases and J by 5 bases, with 13 bases left in between. The CDR3 sequence is CASSLAWQGGTEAFF. In DNA, the CDR3 is TGTGCCAGCAGTTTAGCATGGCAGGGTGGGACTGAAGCTTTCTTT.

The J gene is TRBJ2-1, the V gene TRBV7-9; D is undetermined. The V and J ends lost 5 bases and 7 bases respectively, with 21 bases between them. Germline CDR1 and CDR2: SEHNR and FQNEAQ (reference sequence). There are 16 residues in the CDR3. CDR3 loop: CASSPRGTQKKNEQFF. In DNA form, the CDR3 reads TGTGCCAGCAGCCCCAGAGGCACGCAGAAGAAGAATGAGCAGTTCTTC.

This clonotype was recorded a few times. The chain has TRBV12-3 or TRBV12-4 and TRBJ1-5; a possible D gene is TRBD1 (5 bases). V gave up 8 bases and J gave up 6 bases, with 14 bases separating them. The CDR3 consists of 13 residues. Here the CDR3 reads CASVGGIGQPQHF. Written as DNA, the CDR3 is TGTGCCAGCGTTGGGGGGATCGGTCAGCCCCAGCATTTT.